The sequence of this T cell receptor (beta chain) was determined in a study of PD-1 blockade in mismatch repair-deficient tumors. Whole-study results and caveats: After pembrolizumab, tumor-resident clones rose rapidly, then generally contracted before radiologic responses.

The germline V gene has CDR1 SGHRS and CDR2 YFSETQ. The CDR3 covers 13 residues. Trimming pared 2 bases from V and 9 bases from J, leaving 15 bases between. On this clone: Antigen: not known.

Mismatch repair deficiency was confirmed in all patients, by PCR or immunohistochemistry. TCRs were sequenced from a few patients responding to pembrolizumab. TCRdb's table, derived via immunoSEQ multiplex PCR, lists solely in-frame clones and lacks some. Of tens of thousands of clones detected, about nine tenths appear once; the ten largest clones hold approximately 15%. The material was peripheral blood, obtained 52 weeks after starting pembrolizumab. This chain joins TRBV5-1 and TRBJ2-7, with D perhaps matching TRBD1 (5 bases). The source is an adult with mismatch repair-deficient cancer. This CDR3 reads CASSFGSTGAQYF. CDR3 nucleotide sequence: TGCGCCAGCAGCTTCGGTTCGACTGGGGCGCAGTACTTC.